The 27 T cell receptor beta chains below were found in one sample sequenced in a study of OX40 agonist ivuxolimab in advanced cancers. The table came from immunoSEQ multiplex PCR; TCRdb's copy has only in-frame clones and leaves some out. Of fewer than 85,000 clones in the sample, 86% are singletons; the top ten hold less than 0.8%. The sequences come from CD4+ or CD8+ T cells sorted from blood, collected in a trial of the OX40 agonist ivuxolimab. The source of these receptors is an adult with an advanced solid tumor such as melanoma, head and neck, liver or kidney cancer.

The chain uses TRBV7-2 and TRBJ2-7, with 7 bases lining up with TRBD2. The CDR3 is 16 residues long. V lost 0 bases to trimming and J lost 4 bases; unmatched junction nucleotides: 9. The V gene's germline CDR1 is SGHTA and CDR2 FQGNSA. CDR3 bases: TGTGCCAGCAGCTTAGCGCTGCGGCGGGAGCTTTACGAGCAGTACTTC. Its translation: CASSLALRRELYEQYF.

The rearrangement joins TRBV7-9 to TRBJ1-4; 10 bases agree with TRBD1. Germline V lookup: CDR1 SEHNR, CDR2 FQNEAQ (reference sequence). The CDR3 is 17 amino acids. With V trimmed by 5 bases and J by 1 base, 7 bases remained unmatched. In nucleotides, the CDR3 is TGTGCCAGCAGCCTGGGACAGGGGTTATTAACTAATGAAAAACTGTTTTTT. Translated: CASSLGQGLLTNEKLFF. Based on the CDR3 plus reference TRBV7-9 and TRBJ1-4, the full variable domain is DTGVSQNPRHKITKRGQNVTFRCDPISEHNRLYWYRQTLGQGPEFLTYFQNEAQLEKSRLLSDRFSAERPKGSFSTLEIQRTEQGDSAMYLCASSLGQGLLTNEKLFFGSGTQLSVL.

The rearrangement links TRBV19 to TRBJ1-1; D is ambiguous. This CDR3 spans 13 amino acids. Trimming removed 4 bases at V and 10 bases at J, with 16 bases between. Germline V gene data show CDR1 as LNHDA and CDR2 as SQIVND (reference sequence). CDR3 loop: CASSKAGPGGAFF. The DNA for the CDR3 is TGTGCCAGTAGTAAGGCAGGCCCCGGCGGAGCTTTCTTT.

The CDR3 DNA sequence: TGTGCCAGCAGCCCAATGACTAGCGGGAGAGGCGAGCAGTACTTC. Translated: CASSPMTSGRGEQYF. This chain links TRBV5-4 with TRBJ2-7; 12 bases align to TRBD2. V dropped 4 bases and J dropped 6; count of bases not matched to a gene: 8. CDR1 SGHNT and CDR2 YYREEE come from the germline V gene (reference sequence). The CDR3 spans 15 residues.

The CDR3 is CASSEWTGEVGYTF. DNA for the CDR3: TGTGCCAGCAGTGAATGGACAGGGGAGGTTGGCTACACCTTC. The chain uses TRBV25-1 and TRBJ1-2, with 9 bases matching TRBD1. V lost 1 base, J lost 7 bases, and 4 bases stayed unmatched. Germline V lookup: CDR1 MGHDK, CDR2 SYGVNS. The length of the CDR3 is 14 residues.

In DNA, the CDR3 is TGTGCCAGCAGCTTAATCCGCGAGACAGGGGTTAATCAGCCCCAGCATTTT. Protein sequence: CASSLIRETGVNQPQHF. This rearrangement joins TRBV7-9 to TRBJ1-5; the match to TRBD1 covers 8 bases. Germline trimming cut 2 bases from V and 4 bases from J; bases unmatched to any gene: 10. Germline-derived CDR1 and CDR2 are SEHNR and FQNEAQ (reference sequence). The CDR3 has 17 amino acids.

This clone has only a few counts. The same CDR3 is also encoded by other DNA sequences in this sample. The V gene is TRBV28, the J gene TRBJ2-7, with D maybe TRBD2 (6 bases). This CDR3 contains 14 residues. CDR1 and CDR2 (germline): MDHEN, SYDVKM. The V and J ends lost 5 bases and 1 base respectively, with 12 bases between them. For the CDR3, the DNA is TGTGCCAGCAGTCCGTCCGGGAGTTCCTACGAGCAGTACTTC. Translation gives CASSPSGSSYEQYF.

The chain recombines TRBV10-2 with TRBJ1-1; D is undetermined. The CDR3 contains 13 residues. Trimming took off 3 bases at V and 1 base at J, with 6 bases between the two ends. The germline V gene has CDR1 WSHSY and CDR2 SAAADI. The CDR3 protein is CASSDKGNTEAFF. The CDR3 DNA sequence: TGCGCCAGCAGTGATAAAGGGAACACTGAAGCTTTCTTT.

The J gene is TRBJ2-7, the V gene TRBV7-3, with 10 positions matching TRBD2. With V trimmed by 3 bases and J by 5 bases, 4 bases remained unmatched. Germline CDR1 reads SGHTA; CDR2 reads FQGTGA. This CDR3 is 14 amino acids long. CDR3 coding DNA: TGTGCCAGCAGCTTTAGCGGGAGGATCCACGAGCAGTACTTC. Its protein product is CASSFSGRIHEQYF.

With regard to this clone: A read error may produce the germline difference seen at one junction end. The J gene is TRBJ2-7, the V gene TRBV5-1, with D possibly TRBD1 on 6 matching bases. This CDR3 is built from 15 residues. In germline, CDR1 is SGHRS, CDR2 YFSETQ. CDR3 sequence reads: CASSKTEDSPTERYF. The CDR3 region has the DNA TGCGCCAGCAGCAAGACGGAGGACAGCCCGACCGAGCGGTACTTC.

This clone was seen only once. The rearrangement links TRBV25-1 to TRBJ2-7; D uncertain. The CDR3 spans 14 residues. Germline CDR1 is MGHDK and CDR2 is SYGVNS. V lost 8 bases and J 2 bases, leaving 16 bases between the germline ends. The DNA of the CDR3 is TGTGCCAGCCAAAACCTGGACGGAGCCTACGAGCAGTACTTC. It translates to CASQNLDGAYEQYF.

The chain joins TRBV27 to TRBJ2-3, with 10 bases fitting TRBD2. The CDR3 totals 15 residues. Germline V gives CDR1 MNHEY, CDR2 SMNVEV (reference sequence). Losses at the gene ends were 2 bases for V and 1 base for J; bases not matched to a gene: 0. For the CDR3, the DNA is TGTGCCAGCAGTTTAACTAGCGGGGGCACAGATACGCAGTATTTT. Its protein product is CASSLTSGGTDTQYF.

The V and J genes are TRBV19 and TRBJ1-3; no clear D gene. Germline CDR1 LNHDA, CDR2 SQIVND (reference sequence). With 7 bases removed from V and 0 bases from J, the gap between germline ends came to 10 bases. CDR3 length: 14 residues. The CDR3: CASMSMSSGNTIYF. The CDR3 coding sequence is TGTGCCAGTATGAGCATGAGCTCTGGAAACACCATATATTTT.

The V and J genes are TRBV7-3 and TRBJ2-2; D remains unclear. V shed 5 bases and J shed 9 bases, with 7 bases lying between them. CDR3 size: 11 residues. Germline loops: CDR1 SGHTA, CDR2 FQGTGA. The CDR3 coding sequence is TGTGCCAGCAGCCCTGCCCGGGAGCTGTTTTTT. This translates into CASSPARELFF.

This clone was seen once. The chain employs TRBV6-1 and TRBJ1-2; weak D call: TRBD1 (5 bases). The CDR3 length is 15 residues. The V gene lost 7 bases and the J gene lost 0 bases, with 15 bases spanning the gap. Looked up from germline, CDR1 is MNHNS and CDR2 is SASEGT. CDR3 DNA: TGTGCCAGCATTCTTTTTACAGGCTCTAACTATGGCTACACCTTC. As protein: CASILFTGSNYGYTF.

CDR3 DNA sequence: TGTGCCAGCAGTCGGACAGGGGAAGGCTACGAGCAGTACTTC. Amino acids: CASSRTGEGYEQYF. The chain joins TRBV6-5 to TRBJ2-7, with TRBD1 matching over 9 bases. The J segment lost 3 bases and the V segment lost 5 bases, leaving 5 bases of the junction unmatched. Germline V CDR1 and CDR2: MNHEY, SVGAGI. The CDR3 is 14 amino acids.

The chain links TRBV29-1 to TRBJ1-2; weak D call: TRBD1 (6 bases). The V end lost 4 bases, the J end lost 5 bases, and 11 bases lay between the germline ends. This CDR3 has 12 residues. CDR1 is SQVTM, CDR2 ANQGSEA, per germline. The CDR3 region is CSVADSAYGYTF. The DNA for the CDR3 is TGCAGCGTTGCGGACAGTGCGTATGGCTACACCTTC.

This clone has more than one count but fewer than ten. The rearrangement joins TRBV18 to TRBJ1-1; weak D call: TRBD1 (6 bases). Germline V gene data show CDR1 as KGHSH and CDR2 as LQKENI. Trimming pared 6 bases from V and 0 bases from J, leaving 20 bases between. The CDR3 consists of 17 residues. CDR3 bases: TGTGCCAGCTCGTCCTCGAGTTCGTGGGACATGAACACTGAAGCTTTCTTT. It codes for CASSSSSSWDMNTEAFF. Variable domain in full (rest from reference TRBV18 and TRBJ1-1): NAGVMQNPRHLVRRRGQEARLRCSPMKGHSHVYWYRQLPEEGLKFMVYLQKENIIDESGMPKERFSAEFPKEGPSILRIQQVVRGDSAAYFCASSSSSSWDMNTEAFFGQGTRLTVV.

The chain combines TRBV10-3 with TRBJ1-6, with TRBD1 matching over 9 bases. After removal of 7 bases from V and 7 bases from J, the junction contained 8 bases not matched to a gene. The CDR3 covers 15 residues. CDR1 is ENHRY and CDR2 is SYGVKD in the germline V gene. Here the CDR3 DNA reads TGTGCCATCAATCCGGGACAGGGTGAGAATTCACCCCTCCACTTT. Translated, it gives CAINPGQGENSPLHF.

The chain uses TRBV28 and TRBJ1-5; no clear D gene. The length of the CDR3 is 17 residues. V dropped 2 bases and J dropped 0 bases, with 14 bases sitting between them. Germline assignment: CDR1 MDHEN and CDR2 SYDVKM. For the CDR3, the DNA is TGTGCCAGCAGTTTAGTTCTGGGAGCAGATAGCAATCAGCCCCAGCATTTT. It is translated as CASSLVLGADSNQPQHF.

The CDR3: CASSGSGGAVAGELFF. CDR3 in DNA: TGTGCCAGCAGCGGTAGCGGGGGGGCAGTTGCCGGGGAGCTGTTTTTT. The chain uses TRBV5-5 and TRBJ2-2, with 11 positions matching TRBD2. The CDR3 loop spans 16 amino acids. Per the germline V gene, CDR1 is SGHKS and CDR2 is YYEKEE (reference sequence). Trimming took 4 bases from V and 6 from J; bases not matched to a gene: 8.

The J gene is TRBJ1-5, the V gene TRBV19; TRBD1 is a possible D gene (5 bases). The CDR3 is 17 amino acids. V was cut by 4 bases and J by 0 bases, with 16 bases left in between. Germline CDR1 LNHDA, CDR2 SQIVND (reference sequence). The CDR3 DNA sequence: TGTGCCAGTAGTACCCAGGGAGCCCCAGTTAGCAATCAGCCCCAGCATTTT. Encoded protein: CASSTQGAPVSNQPQHF.

DNA of the CDR3: TGTGCCAGCAGCTTCTCGAGCAACACTAACTATGGCTACACCTTC. Translated: CASSFSSNTNYGYTF. The chain uses TRBV11-2 and TRBJ1-2; D gene ambiguous. In germline, CDR1 is SGHAT, CDR2 FQNNGV. This CDR3 is built from 15 residues. V was clipped by 3 bases and J by 0 bases, with 11 bases between them.

J is TRBJ1-1 and V is TRBV11-1; D is ambiguous. The CDR3 totals 12 residues. Germline-derived CDR1 and CDR2 are SGHAT and FQDESV (reference sequence). Trimming removed 1 base at V and 10 bases at J, with 10 bases between. CDR3 protein: CASSLVTGRAFF. CDR3 sequence (DNA): TGTGCCAGCAGCTTAGTCACGGGGAGAGCTTTCTTT.

The V call is TRBV10-3, the J call TRBJ1-1, with 7 positions matching TRBD1. CDR1 ENHRY and CDR2 SYGVKD come from the germline V gene. The CDR3 has 12 amino acids. Trimming at V came to 5 bases and at J to 4 bases, leaving 1 base not matched to a gene. CDR3 residues: CAISRQGTEAFF. The CDR3 nucleotides are TGTGCCATCAGTAGACAGGGCACTGAAGCTTTCTTT.

The chain carries TRBV19 and TRBJ2-7, with 7 bases lining up with TRBD1. CDR1 LNHDA and CDR2 SQIVND come from the germline V gene (reference sequence). CDR3 length: 14 amino acids. V dropped 5 bases and J dropped 0; count of bases not matched to a gene: 4. This CDR3 reads CASSRAGGSYEQYF. The CDR3 DNA is TGTGCCAGTAGTCGGGCAGGGGGCTCCTACGAGCAGTACTTC.

V gene TRBV5-1 combines with J gene TRBJ1-5, with D perhaps matching TRBD1 (5 bases). The length of the CDR3 is 14 residues. V dropped 3 bases and J dropped 0 bases, with 7 bases sitting between them. CDR1 SGHRS and CDR2 YFSETQ come from the germline V gene. The CDR3 sequence is CASSSGGSNQPQHF. The CDR3 DNA sequence: TGCGCCAGCAGCTCGGGGGGTAGCAATCAGCCCCAGCATTTT.